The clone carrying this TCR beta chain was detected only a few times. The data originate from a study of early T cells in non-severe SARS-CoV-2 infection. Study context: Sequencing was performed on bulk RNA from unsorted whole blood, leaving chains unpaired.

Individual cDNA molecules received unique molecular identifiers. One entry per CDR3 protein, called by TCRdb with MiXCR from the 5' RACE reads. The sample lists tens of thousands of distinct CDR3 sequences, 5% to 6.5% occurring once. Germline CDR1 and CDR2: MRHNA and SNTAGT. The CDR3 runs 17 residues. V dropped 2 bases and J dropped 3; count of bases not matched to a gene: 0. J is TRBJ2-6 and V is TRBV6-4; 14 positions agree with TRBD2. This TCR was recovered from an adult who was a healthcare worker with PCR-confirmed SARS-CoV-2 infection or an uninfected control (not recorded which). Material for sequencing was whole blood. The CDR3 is CASSDGTSGSGANVLTF. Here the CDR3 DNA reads TGTGCCAGCAGTGACGGGACTAGCGGGAGTGGGGCCAACGTCCTGACTTTC.